This T cell receptor beta chain was sequenced for a study of blood T cell repertoires in COVID-19 (TCRdb year 2020). In terms of the full investigation: Samples covering the acute and convalescent phases of COVID-19 were provided by collaborators in the United States, Italy and Spain. The material from the prospective study consisted of cDNA or gDNA derived from T cells, B-cell-depleted T cells, or PBMCs. Subjects who had been exposed to COVID-19, were actively infected with it, or had recovered from it provided the deeply sampled blood TCRbeta repertoires that made up the dataset. The repertoires were released in a freely available public database meant as a resource for research on the immune response to SARS-CoV-2. The samples were drawn from two sources: the first 160 participants of the ongoing ImmuneRACE study, and about 1,300 subjects contributed by 6 global collaborators. A de-identified subject ID, COVID-19 status, age in years and sex were almost always included in the sample metadata. HLA class I and class II types, where available, came from metadata supplied by the sample provider rather than from assay-based typing. Results the study describes overall, beyond this receptor: Clinical and demographic metadata were provided uncurated, with the amount varying by source and participant.

The CDR3, from cysteine to phenylalanine, totals 17 residues. Here the CDR3 DNA is all that survives: 51 bases in frame from base 1. According to the germline V gene, CDR1 reads SGHTA and CDR2 reads FQGTGA. From V the trimming removes 3 bases and from J it removes 1 base, while the gene matches leave 4 bases of the junction unaccounted for. The immunoSEQ Assay, a bias-controlled multiplex PCR, was used to amplify TCRbeta CDR3 regions from genomic DNA. On the study's bioinformatics: The number of nucleated cells in each sample was estimated by amplification of reference gene primers within the assay. To quantify the absolute abundance of each unique TCRbeta CDR3 rearrangement, sequence reads were collapsed and filtered. Productive Simpson clonality was computed per sample as the square root of Simpson's diversity index over productive rearrangements. TCRdb retrieved this table from immuneACCESS and kept in-frame rearrangements only. Not all clones are present; in checked studies, unresolved V genes account for under half, and no reason is known for the remainder. The V and J calls and clone size are taken from that table; D and trimming were inferred from the DNA. The sample data list fewer than 85,000 clones, and roughly four fifths of these were observed just once. The ten biggest clones cover 6% to 7% of the sample.

As concerns this clone: Its recognized antigen is unknown. No much larger clonotype is one base removed from it; base qualities were not supplied.

Whole blood was collected in K2EDTA tubes by collaborating institutions according to the institutions' own protocols. Collaborator samples were shipped for TCRbeta analysis as frozen whole blood, isolated PBMCs, or DNA extracted from either sample type. This clonotype originated in a woman aged 60 to 75 with acute or convalescent COVID-19. The specimen sequenced was peripheral blood. The rearrangement joined TRBV7-3 to TRBJ2-6; 9 of the junction bases match TRBD1. Read as DNA, the sequence is TGTGCCAGCAGCTTCGGGACAGGGTCATCTGGGGCCAACGTCCTGACTTTC. Translated, it gives CASSFGTGSSGANVLTF.